This T cell receptor (beta chain) was captured by sequencing in a study of cytomegalovirus exposure and HLA in healthy donors. Study outcomes and limitations: Looking again later, the authors saw that most CMV-associated TCR beta chains seemed HLA-restricted. Later analysis showed TCR association rates varying by HLA locus, highest for DRB1 and lowest for HLA-C. A later analysis associated some 18,000 TCR beta sequences with HLA alleles at a 0.05 false discovery rate. TCR beta V- and J-gene trimming, according to a later analysis, was linked to a missense DCLRE1C variant.

A multiplex PCR was run with 60 Vbeta primers and 13 Jbeta primers. Assay used: immunoSEQ multiplex PCR; TCRdb lists only in-frame clones, some missing. The sample has roughly 120,000 clones; 74% are singletons. Germline CDR1 and CDR2: MNHEY and SMNVEV (reference sequence). V was cut by 7 bases and J by 7 bases, with 14 bases left in between. The CDR3 sequence is 13 residues long. As regards this clone: What it recognizes is unknown.

The source material was PBMCs. This chain links TRBV27 with TRBJ2-1; a possible D gene is TRBD1 (5 bases). This TCR derives from a woman aged 45-65 years in good health and CMV-seropositive. DNA of the CDR3: TGTGCCAGCACAGGACATTGGCGAAATGAGCAGTTCTTC. Protein sequence: CASTGHWRNEQFF.